This T cell receptor beta chain was sequenced during a study of breast tumors, draining lymph nodes, adjacent tissues. MiXCR was run by TCRdb on the multiplex PCR reads, yielding one entry per CDR3 protein. The sample holds tens of thousands of distinct CDR3 sequences, 35% to 50% seen once. The V and J ends lost 6 bases and 9 bases, in that order; junction bases with no gene match: 12. CDR3 length equals 15 residues. Germline CDR1 SEHNR, CDR2 FQNEAQ (reference sequence). This clonotype originated in a female donor with breast cancer. Some clones in this sample may be carry-over from other donors' samples. V and J are TRBV7-9 and TRBJ2-1; 9 bases are shared with TRBD2. The sample consisted of breast tumor tissue. The CDR3 spells CASRGEAGGLSEQFF. The CDR3 bases are TGTGCCAGCAGAGGGGAGGCGGGAGGGCTCAGTGAGCAGTTCTTC.